This is a list of T cell receptor beta chains from one sample in a study of beta chain features in type 1 diabetes. Only in-frame clones appear in the TCRdb table, and some are missing; sequencing was by immunoSEQ multiplex PCR. The repertoire holds about 140,000 clones, with approximately 10% as singletons. The sequencing input was central memory CD4+ T cells from blood. These TCRs come from a woman between 35 and 50 years old in good health. The CDR3 runs from the conserved cysteine through the conserved F or W. Fields, in order: CDR3 protein, CDR3 DNA, J gene, D gene, V gene, CDR3 length, clone size. The D gene is left open where the match is weak. Clone size, where shown, is once, few, many, or a class for clones that have expanded.

CASSPTGTGTGAYNEQFF	TGTGCCAGCAGCCCCACAGGGACCGGGACAGGGGCTTACAATGAGCAGTTCTTC	TRBJ2-1	TRBD1	TRBV4-2	18	-
CASSSPAGTSGELFF	TGTGCCAGCAGTTCCCCGGCGGGGACGAGCGGGGAGCTGTTTTTT	TRBJ2-2	-	TRBV28	15	many
CAISKGQGENRGYTF	TGTGCCATCAGCAAGGGACAGGGGGAGAACCGTGGCTACACCTTC	TRBJ1-2	TRBD1	TRBV10-3	15	-
CASSLVASARGYTF	TGTGCCAGCAGCTTAGTTGCCAGCGCGAGGGGCTACACCTTC	TRBJ1-2	-	TRBV7-9	14	many
CASSYSRQGSGELFF	TGTGCCAGCAGTTACTCCCGCCAGGGGTCCGGGGAGCTGTTTTTT	TRBJ2-2	-	TRBV6-5	15	-
CASRTSGTDTQYF	TGTGCCAGCAGGACTAGCGGCACAGATACGCAGTATTTT	TRBJ2-3	TRBD2	TRBV7-2	13	few
CASKGRSTDTQYF	TGTGCCAGCAAGGGGCGGAGCACAGATACGCAGTATTTT	TRBJ2-3	-	TRBV6-6	13	-
CASSVGLAGGRETQYF	TGTGCCAGCAGCGTAGGTTTAGCGGGGGGGCGAGAGACCCAGTACTTC	TRBJ2-5	TRBD2	TRBV9	16	-
CSVPPMEAGETQYF	TGCAGCGTTCCCCCGATGGAGGCAGGAGAGACCCAGTACTTC	TRBJ2-5	-	TRBV29-1	14	few
CASSLTGGPDATQYF	TGTGCCAGCAGCTTAACGGGGGGGCCCGATGCTACGCAGTATTTT	TRBJ2-3	TRBD2	TRBV7-2	15	many
CASSLGGDEQFF	TGTGCCAGCAGTCTCGGGGGGGATGAGCAGTTCTTC	TRBJ2-1	TRBD2	TRBV6-1	12	-
CASSWRGDNYEQYF	TGTGCCAGCAGTTGGCGGGGGGATAACTACGAGCAGTACTTC	TRBJ2-7	TRBD2	TRBV6-6	14	-
CASSQDITASGGYAGTYEQYF	TGTGCCAGCAGCCAAGATATAACTGCTAGCGGGGGGTACGCCGGTACGTACGAGCAGTACTTC	TRBJ2-7	TRBD2	TRBV4-2	21	-
CASSKVRDRGVDQPQHF	TGTGCCAGCAGCAAAGTAAGGGACAGGGGTGTGGATCAGCCCCAGCATTTT	TRBJ1-5	-	TRBV21-1	17	few
CASSLARRETGANVLTF	TGTGCCAGCAGCTTAGCTCGTCGGGAGACTGGGGCCAACGTCCTGACTTTC	TRBJ2-6	-	TRBV7-8	17	few
CASSSRGGDTQYF	TGTGCCAGCAGCTCAAGGGGGGGAGATACGCAGTATTTT	TRBJ2-3	-	TRBV7-6	13	few
CASSDGSEETQYF	TGTGCCAGCAGTGACGGGAGCGAAGAGACCCAGTACTTC	TRBJ2-5	-	TRBV2	13	few
CASSLLGGPAGELFF	TGCGCCAGCAGTCTCTTGGGGGGGCCGGCCGGGGAGCTGTTTTTT	TRBJ2-2	-	TRBV5-1	15	-
CASSLVVRGTEAFF	TGTGCCAGCAGCTTAGTAGTACGGGGTACTGAAGCTTTCTTT	TRBJ1-1	-	TRBV7-2	14	-
CASSLTARGSYNEQFF	TGCGCCAGCAGCTTGACTGCGCGGGGCTCGTACAATGAGCAGTTCTTC	TRBJ2-1	-	TRBV5-1	16	few
CASSLRTMDTGELFF	TGCGCCAGCAGCCTTAGGACTATGGACACCGGGGAGCTGTTTTTT	TRBJ2-2	-	TRBV4-1	15	-
CASSVTGRNNEQFF	TGTGCCAGCAGCGTAACCGGTAGAAACAATGAGCAGTTCTTC	TRBJ2-1	-	TRBV2	14	-
CASSNEGTAYGYTF	TGTGCCAGTAGTAACGAAGGGACAGCCTATGGCTACACCTTC	TRBJ1-2	TRBD1	TRBV19	14	few
CASSSLAPYEQYF	TGTGCCAGCTCCTCTTTGGCCCCCTACGAGCAGTACTTC	TRBJ2-7	-	TRBV6-6	13	few